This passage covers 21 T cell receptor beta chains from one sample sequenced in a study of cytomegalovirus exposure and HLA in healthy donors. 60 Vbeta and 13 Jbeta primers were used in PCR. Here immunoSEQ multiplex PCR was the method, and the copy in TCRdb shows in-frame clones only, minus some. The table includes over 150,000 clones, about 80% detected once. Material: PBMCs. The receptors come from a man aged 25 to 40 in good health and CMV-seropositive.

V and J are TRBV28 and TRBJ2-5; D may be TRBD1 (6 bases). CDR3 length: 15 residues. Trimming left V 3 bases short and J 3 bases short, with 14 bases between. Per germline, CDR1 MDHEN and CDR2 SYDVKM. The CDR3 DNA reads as TGTGCCAGCAGTTTCCCGGCAGGGGTGGAAGAGACCCAGTACTTC. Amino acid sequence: CASSFPAGVEETQYF.

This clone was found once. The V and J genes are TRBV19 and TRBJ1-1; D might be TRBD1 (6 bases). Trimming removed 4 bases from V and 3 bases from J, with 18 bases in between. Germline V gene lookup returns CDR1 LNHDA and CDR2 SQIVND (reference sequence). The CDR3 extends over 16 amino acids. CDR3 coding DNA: TGTGCCAGTAGTAAACTGATGGCAGGGGCCCACACTGAAGCTTTCTTT. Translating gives CASSKLMAGAHTEAFF.

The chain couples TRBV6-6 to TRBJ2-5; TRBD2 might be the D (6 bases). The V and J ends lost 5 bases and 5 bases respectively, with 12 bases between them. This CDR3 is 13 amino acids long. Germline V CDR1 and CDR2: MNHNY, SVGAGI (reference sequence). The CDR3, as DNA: TGTGCCAGCAGTACGGGACTCCGGGAGACCCAGTACTTC. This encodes CASSTGLRETQYF.

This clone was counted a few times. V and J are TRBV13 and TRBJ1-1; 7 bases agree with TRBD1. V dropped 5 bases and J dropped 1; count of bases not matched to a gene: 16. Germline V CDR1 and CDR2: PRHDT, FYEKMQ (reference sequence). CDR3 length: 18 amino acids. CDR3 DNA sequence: TGTGCCAGCAGCCGAGGGGACAGCCAAGGGGACCCGAACACTGAAGCTTTCTTT. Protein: CASSRGDSQGDPNTEAFF. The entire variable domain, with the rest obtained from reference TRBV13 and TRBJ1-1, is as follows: AAGVIQSPRHLIKEKRETATLKCYPIPRHDTVYWYQQGPGQDPQFLISFYEKMQSDKGSIPDRFSAQQFSDYHSELNMSSLELGDSALYFCASSRGDSQGDPNTEAFFGQGTRLTVV.

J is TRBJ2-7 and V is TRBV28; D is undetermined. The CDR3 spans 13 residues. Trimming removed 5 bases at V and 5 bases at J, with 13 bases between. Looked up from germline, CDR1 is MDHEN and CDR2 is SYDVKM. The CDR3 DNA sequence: TGTGCCAGCAGTCCCCGCGAGTTGGACGAGCAGTACTTC. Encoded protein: CASSPRELDEQYF.

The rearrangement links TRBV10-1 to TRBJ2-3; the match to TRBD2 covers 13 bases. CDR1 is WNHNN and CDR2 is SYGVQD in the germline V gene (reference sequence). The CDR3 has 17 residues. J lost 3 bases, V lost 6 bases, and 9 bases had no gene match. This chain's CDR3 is CASRGDGTSGTTDTQYF. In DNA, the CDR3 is TGCGCCAGCAGAGGCGATGGGACTAGCGGGACTACAGATACGCAGTATTTT.

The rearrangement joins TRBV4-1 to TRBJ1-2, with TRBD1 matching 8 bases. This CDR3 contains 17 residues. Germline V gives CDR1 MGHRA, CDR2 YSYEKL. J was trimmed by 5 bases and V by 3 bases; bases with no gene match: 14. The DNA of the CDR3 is TGCGCCAGCAGCCAGACCGACAGGGGTATTCCTTTGTATGGCTACACCTTC. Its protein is CASSQTDRGIPLYGYTF.

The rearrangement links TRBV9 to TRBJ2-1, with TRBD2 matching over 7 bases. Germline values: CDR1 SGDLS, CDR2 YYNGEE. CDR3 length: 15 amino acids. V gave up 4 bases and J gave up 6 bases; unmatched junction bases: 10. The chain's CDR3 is CASSPNSGTVNEQFF. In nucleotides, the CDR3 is TGTGCCAGCAGCCCTAACAGCGGGACCGTCAATGAGCAGTTCTTC.

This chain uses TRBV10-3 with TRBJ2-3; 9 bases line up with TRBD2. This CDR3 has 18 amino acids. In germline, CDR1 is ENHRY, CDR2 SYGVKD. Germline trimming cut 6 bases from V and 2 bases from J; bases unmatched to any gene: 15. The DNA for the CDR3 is TGTGCCATCAGGAACACGAGGGGACTAGCTGCTGACACAGATACGCAGTATTTT. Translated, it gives CAIRNTRGLAADTDTQYF.

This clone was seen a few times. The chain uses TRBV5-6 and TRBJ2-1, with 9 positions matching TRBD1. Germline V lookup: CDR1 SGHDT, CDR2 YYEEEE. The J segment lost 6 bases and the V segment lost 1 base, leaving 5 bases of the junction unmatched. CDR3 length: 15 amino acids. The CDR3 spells CASSLPGQGFNEQFF. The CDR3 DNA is TGTGCCAGCAGCTTGCCCGGACAGGGGTTCAATGAGCAGTTCTTC.

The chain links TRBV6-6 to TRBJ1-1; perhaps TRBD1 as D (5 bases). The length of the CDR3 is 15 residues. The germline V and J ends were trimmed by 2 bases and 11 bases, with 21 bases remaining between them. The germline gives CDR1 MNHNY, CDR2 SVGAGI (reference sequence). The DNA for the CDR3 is TGTGCCAGCAGTTACGGGGCTGCAGGTCCCCTTGAGGCTTTCTTT. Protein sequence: CASSYGAAGPLEAFF.

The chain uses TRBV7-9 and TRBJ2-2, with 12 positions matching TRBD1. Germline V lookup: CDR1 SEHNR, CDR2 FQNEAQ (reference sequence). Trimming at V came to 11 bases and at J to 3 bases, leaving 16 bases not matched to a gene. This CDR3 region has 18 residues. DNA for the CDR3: TGTGCCGTCATTTTTAGGGACAGGGGGCGCAAGGACACCGGGGAGCTGTTTTTT. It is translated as CAVIFRDRGRKDTGELFF.

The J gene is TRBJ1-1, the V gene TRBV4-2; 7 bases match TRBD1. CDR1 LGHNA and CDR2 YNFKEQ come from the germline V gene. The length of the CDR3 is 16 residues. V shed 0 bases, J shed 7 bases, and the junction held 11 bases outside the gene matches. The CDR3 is CASSQETGRVEGEAFF. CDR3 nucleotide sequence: TGTGCCAGCAGCCAAGAGACAGGGCGGGTCGAAGGTGAAGCTTTCTTT.

Here the CDR3 reads CAISPTGTRETQYF. The CDR3 region has the DNA TGTGCCATCAGTCCCACCGGGACTAGGGAGACCCAGTACTTC. The chain couples TRBV10-3 to TRBJ2-5; 8 bases map to TRBD2. V dropped 5 bases and J dropped 5; count of bases not matched to a gene: 7. Germline CDR1 is ENHRY and CDR2 is SYGVKD. The CDR3 has 14 residues.

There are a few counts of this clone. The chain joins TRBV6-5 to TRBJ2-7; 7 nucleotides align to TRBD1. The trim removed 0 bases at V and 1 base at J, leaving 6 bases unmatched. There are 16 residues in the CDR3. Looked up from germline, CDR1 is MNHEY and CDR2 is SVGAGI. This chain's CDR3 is CASSYSSDRVSYEQYF. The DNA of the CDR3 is TGTGCCAGCAGTTACTCGAGTGACAGGGTTTCCTACGAGCAGTACTTC.

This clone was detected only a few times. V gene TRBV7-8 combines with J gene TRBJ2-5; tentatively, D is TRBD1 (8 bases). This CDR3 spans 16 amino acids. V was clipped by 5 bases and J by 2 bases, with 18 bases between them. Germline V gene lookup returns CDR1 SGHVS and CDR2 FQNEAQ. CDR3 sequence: CASSRMTGEGQETQYF. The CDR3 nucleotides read TGTGCCAGCAGCCGAATGACAGGGGAGGGTCAAGAGACCCAGTACTTC.

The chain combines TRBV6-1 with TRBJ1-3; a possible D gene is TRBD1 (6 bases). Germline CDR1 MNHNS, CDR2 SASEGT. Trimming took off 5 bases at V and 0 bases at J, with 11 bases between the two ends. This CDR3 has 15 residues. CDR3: CASSPQGFSGNTIYF. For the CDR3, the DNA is TGTGCCAGCAGTCCCCAGGGGTTCTCTGGAAACACCATATATTTT.

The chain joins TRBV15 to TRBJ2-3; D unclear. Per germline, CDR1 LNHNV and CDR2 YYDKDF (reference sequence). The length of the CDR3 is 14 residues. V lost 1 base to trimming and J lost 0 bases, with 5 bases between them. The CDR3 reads CATSRGASTDTQYF. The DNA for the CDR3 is TGTGCCACCAGCAGAGGGGCCAGCACAGATACGCAGTATTTT.

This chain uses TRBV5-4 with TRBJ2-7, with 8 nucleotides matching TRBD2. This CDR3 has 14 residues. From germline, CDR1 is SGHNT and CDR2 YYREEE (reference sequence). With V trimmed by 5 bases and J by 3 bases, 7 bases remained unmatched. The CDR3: CASRPGLDIYEQYF. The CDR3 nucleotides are TGTGCCAGCAGGCCGGGACTAGATATCTACGAGCAGTACTTC.

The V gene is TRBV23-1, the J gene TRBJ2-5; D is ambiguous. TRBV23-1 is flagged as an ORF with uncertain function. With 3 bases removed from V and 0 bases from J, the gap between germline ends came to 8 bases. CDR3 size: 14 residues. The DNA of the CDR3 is TGCGCCAGCAGTCACCCGGGTGACCAAGAGACCCAGTACTTC. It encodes CASSHPGDQETQYF.

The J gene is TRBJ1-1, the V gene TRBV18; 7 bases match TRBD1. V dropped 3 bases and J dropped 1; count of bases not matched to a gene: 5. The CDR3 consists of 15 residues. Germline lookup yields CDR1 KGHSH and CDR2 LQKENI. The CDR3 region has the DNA TGTGCCAGCTCACCGGACAGGTCGAAGAACACTGAAGCTTTCTTT. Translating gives CASSPDRSKNTEAFF.